These 20 T cell receptor beta chains were sequenced from one sample in a study of radiation and T cells in renal cell carcinoma. Repertoires were generated with immunoSEQ multiplex PCR, while TCRdb's copy carries only in-frame clones and drops some. The sample lists tens of thousands of clones; roughly 85% were seen once. Specified time point: blood 2 weeks post-SBRT. Treatment indicated: 15 Gy SBRT to primary tumor, nephrectomy 4 weeks later. The input for sequencing was blood, taken from a patient whose treatment included radiotherapy and nephrectomy. The receptors derive from a woman in her forties or fifties with renal cell carcinoma.

The chain uses TRBV11-1 and TRBJ2-1, with 9 bases matching TRBD2. The CDR3 is 14 residues long. Germline-derived CDR1 and CDR2 are SGHAT and FQDESV (reference sequence). Germline trimming cut 9 bases from V and 4 bases from J; bases unmatched to any gene: 7. Here the CDR3 reads CASTETSGYNEQFF. CDR3 nucleotides: TGTGCCAGTACGGAGACTAGCGGATACAATGAGCAGTTCTTC.

This clone has only one observation. V gene TRBV10-3 combines with J gene TRBJ2-1, with D perhaps matching TRBD1 (6 bases). V was cut by 7 bases and J by 8 bases, with 15 bases left in between. Germline V gene data show CDR1 as ENHRY and CDR2 as SYGVKD. The length of the CDR3 is 13 residues. Written as DNA, the CDR3 is TGTGCCATCAACACAGGGTTGTTTGATGAGCAGTTCTTC. Amino acids: CAINTGLFDEQFF.

This clone was found a few times. The sample has other DNA sequences that encode this CDR3 too. This chain links TRBV19 with TRBJ1-1, with D unresolved. Per germline, CDR1 LNHDA and CDR2 SQIVND (reference sequence). CDR3 length: 12 residues. Trimming shortened V by 3 bases and J by 2 bases, and 4 bases separated the two germline ends. The CDR3 DNA sequence: TGTGCCAGTAGTATGGAAAACACTGAAGCTTTCTTT. Translating gives CASSMENTEAFF.

The V gene is TRBV5-5, the J gene TRBJ2-1, with 14 bases identical to TRBD2. The CDR3 loop spans 16 amino acids. V shed 1 base, J shed 9 bases, and the junction held 6 bases outside the gene matches. The germline V gene encodes CDR1 SGHKS and CDR2 YYEKEE (reference sequence). The CDR3 sequence is CASSLPRLAGGGEQFF. The CDR3, as DNA: TGTGCCAGCAGCTTGCCCCGACTAGCGGGAGGGGGTGAGCAGTTCTTC.

V gene TRBV5-1 combines with J gene TRBJ1-4, with no clear D. This CDR3 spans 13 amino acids. Trimming took off 6 bases at V and 4 bases at J, with 10 bases between the two ends. CDR1 and CDR2 from the germline V gene are SGHRS and YFSETQ. The CDR3 bases are TGCGCCAGCAAGAGAACGGATAATGAAAAACTGTTTTTT. It is translated as CASKRTDNEKLFF.

This clone has only one observation. The chain joins TRBV9 to TRBJ2-1; D possibly matches TRBD1 or TRBD2 (5 bases each). V was trimmed by 4 bases and J by 8 bases, leaving 13 bases between them. The germline gives CDR1 SGDLS, CDR2 YYNGEE. The CDR3 is 13 amino acids. DNA of the CDR3: TGTGCCAGCAGCATGGGACCGGGCGATGAGCAGTTCTTC. It translates to CASSMGPGDEQFF.

This clone was seen once. The V call is TRBV10-2, the J call TRBJ1-1; D unclear. This CDR3 comprises 13 residues. The V gene's germline CDR1 is WSHSY and CDR2 SAAADI. V lost 4 bases to trimming and J lost 1 base, with 7 bases between them. The CDR3, as DNA: TGCGCCAGCAGTGCGACGGCGAACACTGAAGCTTTCTTT. Residues: CASSATANTEAFF.

The chain couples TRBV28 to TRBJ2-2; tentative D call: TRBD2 (6 bases). From germline, CDR1 is MDHEN and CDR2 SYDVKM. Trimming took off 5 bases at V and 5 bases at J, with 15 bases between the two ends. The CDR3 extends over 15 amino acids. CDR3 sequence reads: CASSGTGLGTGELFF. The CDR3 DNA reads as TGTGCCAGCAGTGGGACGGGACTGGGGACCGGGGAGCTGTTTTTT.

V and J are TRBV5-6 and TRBJ1-2; D is ambiguous. Germline V gene data show CDR1 as SGHDT and CDR2 as YYEEEE. This CDR3 comprises 14 residues. With 0 bases removed from V and 5 bases from J, the gap between germline ends came to 11 bases. CDR3 region: CASSLGELLYGYTF. The CDR3 DNA follows: TGTGCCAGCAGCTTGGGTGAGCTATTATATGGCTACACCTTC.

This chain joins TRBV6-5 and TRBJ2-7, with D perhaps matching TRBD2 (5 bases). The CDR3 is 13 residues long. Trimming cost V 2 bases and J 5 bases, with 10 bases left between them. Germline V gene data show CDR1 as MNHEY and CDR2 as SVGAGI. The CDR3 coding sequence is TGTGCCAGCAGTTACCCGACTAAGGACGAGCAGTACTTC. Residues: CASSYPTKDEQYF.

V gene TRBV7-2 combines with J gene TRBJ2-5; D not resolved. V was trimmed by 4 bases and J by 9 bases, leaving 12 bases between them. This CDR3 spans 12 amino acids. Germline loops: CDR1 SGHTA, CDR2 FQGNSA. CDR3 DNA sequence: TGTGCCAGCAGCTCCGAAGGATTGGCCCAGTACTTC. Translation gives CASSSEGLAQYF.

V gene TRBV7-2 combines with J gene TRBJ2-6; D possibly uses TRBD1 or TRBD2 (5 bases each). V was trimmed by 5 bases and J by 0 bases, leaving 17 bases between them. Germline values: CDR1 SGHTA, CDR2 FQGNSA. CDR3 size: 18 residues. The CDR3 spells CASSAPPGLYSGANVLTF. The DNA for the CDR3 is TGTGCCAGCAGCGCTCCTCCGGGGCTATACTCTGGGGCCAACGTCCTGACTTTC.

This chain uses TRBV14 with TRBJ2-3; TRBD2 aligns across 10 bases. V was clipped by 0 bases and J by 3 bases; unmatched bases: 3. Germline CDR1 and CDR2: SGHDN and FVKESK. This CDR3 has 16 residues. The CDR3 sequence: CASSQDLAGETDTQYF. CDR3 nucleotides: TGTGCCAGCAGCCAAGATCTAGCGGGGGAGACAGATACGCAGTATTTT.

This chain uses TRBV7-3 with TRBJ2-1, with 10 bases that match TRBD1. The ends lost 5 bases at V and 6 bases at J; junction bases unmatched: 13. Germline V gene sequence: CDR1 SGHTA, CDR2 FQGTGA. This CDR3 region has 17 residues. The DNA of the CDR3 is TGTGCCAGCAGCCAGGCTCTTAGACAGGGGGCGATCAATGAGCAGTTCTTC. This codes for CASSQALRQGAINEQFF.

V gene TRBV18 combines with J gene TRBJ1-2, with a weak D call TRBD1 (5 bases). This CDR3 region has 15 residues. Germline V gives CDR1 KGHSH, CDR2 LQKENI. Trimming cost V 3 bases and J 8 bases, with 19 bases left between them. CDR3 coding DNA: TGTGCCAGCTCACCGCCGTCAAGCAGGGCGGGGGGCTACACCTTC. Protein product: CASSPPSSRAGGYTF.

The V and J genes are TRBV10-1 and TRBJ2-7; TRBD2 matches 9 bases. The germline CDR1 and CDR2 sequences are WNHNN and SYGVQD (reference sequence). V was pared by 3 bases and J by 2 bases, with 5 bases of the junction left unmatched. CDR3 length: 15 residues. Written as DNA, the CDR3 is TGCGCCAGCAGTGACGGGGTAGCGGGAGCCTACGAGCAGTACTTC. It specifies CASSDGVAGAYEQYF.

This clone came up many times. The CDR3 loop is CASSEGSSYEQYF. DNA for the CDR3: TGCGCCAGCAGCGAAGGGAGCTCCTACGAGCAGTACTTC. The V and J genes are TRBV5-1 and TRBJ2-7; a possible D gene is TRBD2 (5 bases). The germline gives CDR1 SGHRS, CDR2 YFSETQ. V was cut by 4 bases and J by 0 bases, with 8 bases left in between. This CDR3 region has 13 residues.

This clone appeared once. The chain uses TRBV9 and TRBJ1-2; 12 positions agree with TRBD1. The CDR3 covers 14 residues. V was pared by 3 bases and J by 6 bases, with 3 bases of the junction left unmatched. CDR1 and CDR2 (germline): SGDLS, YYNGEE. The CDR3 DNA is TGTGCCAGCAGCGCGGGGGACAGGGGGCATGGCTACACCTTC. Encoded protein: CASSAGDRGHGYTF.

This chain connects TRBV7-2 to TRBJ2-5; weak D call: TRBD1 (5 bases). Germline V gene lookup returns CDR1 SGHTA and CDR2 FQGNSA. V shed 2 bases and J shed 1 base, with 14 bases lying between them. The CDR3 is 16 residues long. Here the CDR3 reads CASSLQYRWGQETQYF. CDR3 DNA sequence: TGTGCCAGCAGCTTACAGTACAGGTGGGGCCAAGAGACCCAGTACTTC. Variable domain in full (rest from reference TRBV7-2 and TRBJ2-5): GAGVSQSPSNKVTEKGKDVELRCDPISGHTALYWYRQSLGQGLEFLIYFQGNSAPDKSGLPSDRFSAERTGGSVSTLTIQRTQQEDSAVYLCASSLQYRWGQETQYFGPGTRLLVL.

The chain links TRBV10-3 to TRBJ1-2; D ambiguous. The CDR3 has 17 residues. Between the trimmed V and J ends, which lost 6 bases and 12 bases, there was a span of 32 bases. Germline lookup yields CDR1 ENHRY and CDR2 SYGVKD. The CDR3 is CAISADLVGDSSLPNTF. Here the CDR3 DNA reads TGTGCCATCAGCGCGGACCTAGTGGGTGACTCTAGTTTGCCTAACACCTTC.